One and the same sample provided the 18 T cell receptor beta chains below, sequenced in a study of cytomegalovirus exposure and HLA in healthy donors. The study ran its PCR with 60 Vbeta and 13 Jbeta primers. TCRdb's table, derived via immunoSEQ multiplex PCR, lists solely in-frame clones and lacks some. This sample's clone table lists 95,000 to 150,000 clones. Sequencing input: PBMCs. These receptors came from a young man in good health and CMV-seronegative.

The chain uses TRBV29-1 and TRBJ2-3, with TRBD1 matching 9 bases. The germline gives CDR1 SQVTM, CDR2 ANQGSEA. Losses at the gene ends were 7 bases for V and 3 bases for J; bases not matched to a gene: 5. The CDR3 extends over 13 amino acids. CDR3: CSAAGQGTDTQYF. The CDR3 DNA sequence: TGCAGCGCCGCGGGACAGGGTACAGATACGCAGTATTTT.

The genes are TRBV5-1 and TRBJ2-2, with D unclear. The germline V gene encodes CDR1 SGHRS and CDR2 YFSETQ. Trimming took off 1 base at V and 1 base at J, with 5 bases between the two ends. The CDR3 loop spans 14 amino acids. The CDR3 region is CASSLIQNTGELFF. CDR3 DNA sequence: TGCGCCAGCAGCTTGATACAGAACACCGGGGAGCTGTTTTTT.

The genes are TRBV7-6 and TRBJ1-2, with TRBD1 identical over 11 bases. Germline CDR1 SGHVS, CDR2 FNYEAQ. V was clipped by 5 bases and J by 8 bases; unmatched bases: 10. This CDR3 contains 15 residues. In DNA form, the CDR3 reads TGTGCCAGCAGCCCCGGGACAGGGGGTACACGGGGCTACACCTTC. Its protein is CASSPGTGGTRGYTF.

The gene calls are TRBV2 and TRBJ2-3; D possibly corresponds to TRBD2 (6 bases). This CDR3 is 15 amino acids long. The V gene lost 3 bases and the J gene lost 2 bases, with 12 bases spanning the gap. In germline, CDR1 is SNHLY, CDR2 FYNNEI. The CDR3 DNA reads TGTGCCAGCAGTGACGGGACTCTCTACACAGATACGCAGTATTTT. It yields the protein CASSDGTLYTDTQYF.

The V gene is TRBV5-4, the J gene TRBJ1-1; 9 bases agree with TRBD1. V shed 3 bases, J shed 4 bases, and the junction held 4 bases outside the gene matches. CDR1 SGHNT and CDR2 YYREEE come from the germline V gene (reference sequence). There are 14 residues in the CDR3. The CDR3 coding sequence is TGTGCCAGCAGCTGGGGACAGGGAGGCACTGAAGCTTTCTTT. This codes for CASSWGQGGTEAFF.

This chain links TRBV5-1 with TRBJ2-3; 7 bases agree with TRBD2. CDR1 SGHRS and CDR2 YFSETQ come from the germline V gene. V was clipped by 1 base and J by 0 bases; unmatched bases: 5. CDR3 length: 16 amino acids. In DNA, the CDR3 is TGCGCCAGCAGCTTGCCGGGAGGCACTAGCACAGATACGCAGTATTTT. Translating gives CASSLPGGTSTDTQYF.

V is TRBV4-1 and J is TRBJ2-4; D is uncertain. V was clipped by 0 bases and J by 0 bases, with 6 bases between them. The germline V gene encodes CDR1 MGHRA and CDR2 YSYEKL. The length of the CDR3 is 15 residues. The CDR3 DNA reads TGCGCCAGCAGCCAAGATCGCGTAGCCAAAAACATTCAGTACTTC. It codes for CASSQDRVAKNIQYF.

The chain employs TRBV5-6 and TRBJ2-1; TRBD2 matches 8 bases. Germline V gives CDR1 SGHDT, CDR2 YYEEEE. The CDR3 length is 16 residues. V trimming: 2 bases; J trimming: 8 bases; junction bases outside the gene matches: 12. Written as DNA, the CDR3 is TGTGCCAGCAGCTTAGGGCTAGCGGGTGGTTCGCATGAGCAGTTCTTC. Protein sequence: CASSLGLAGGSHEQFF.

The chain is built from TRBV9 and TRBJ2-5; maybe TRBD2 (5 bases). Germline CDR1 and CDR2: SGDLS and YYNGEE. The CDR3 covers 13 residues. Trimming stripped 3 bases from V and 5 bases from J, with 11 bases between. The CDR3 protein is CASSGTPEETQYF. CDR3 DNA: TGTGCCAGCAGCGGGACTCCAGAGGAGACCCAGTACTTC.

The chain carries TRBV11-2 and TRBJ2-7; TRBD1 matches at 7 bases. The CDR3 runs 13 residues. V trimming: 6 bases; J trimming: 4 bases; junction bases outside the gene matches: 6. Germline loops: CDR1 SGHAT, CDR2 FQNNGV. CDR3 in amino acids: CASSRGTDYEQYF. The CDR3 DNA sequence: TGTGCCAGCAGTCGTGGGACAGATTACGAGCAGTACTTC.

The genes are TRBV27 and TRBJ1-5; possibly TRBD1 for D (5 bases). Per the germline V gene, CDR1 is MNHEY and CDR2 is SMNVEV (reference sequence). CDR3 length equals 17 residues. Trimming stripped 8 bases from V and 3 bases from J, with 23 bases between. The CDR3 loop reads CASGGTDAFVDNQPQHF. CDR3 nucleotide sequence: TGTGCCAGCGGCGGGACGGATGCCTTCGTGGACAATCAGCCCCAGCATTTT.

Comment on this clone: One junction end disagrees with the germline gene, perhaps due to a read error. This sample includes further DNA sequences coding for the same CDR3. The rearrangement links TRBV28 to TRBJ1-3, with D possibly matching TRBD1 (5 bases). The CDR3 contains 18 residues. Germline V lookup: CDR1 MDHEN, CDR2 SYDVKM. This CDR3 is CASSSPGSDRGRGNTIYF. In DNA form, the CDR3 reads TGTGCCAGCAGCTCCCCCGGATCAGATCGGGGGAGAGGAAACACCATATACTTT.

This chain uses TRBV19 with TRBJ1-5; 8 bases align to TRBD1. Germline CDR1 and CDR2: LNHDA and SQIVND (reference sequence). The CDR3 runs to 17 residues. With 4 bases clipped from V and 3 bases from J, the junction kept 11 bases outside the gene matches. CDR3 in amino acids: CASSSDRGGPFNQPQHF. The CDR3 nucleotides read TGTGCCAGTAGTAGCGACAGGGGCGGCCCGTTCAATCAGCCCCAGCATTTT.

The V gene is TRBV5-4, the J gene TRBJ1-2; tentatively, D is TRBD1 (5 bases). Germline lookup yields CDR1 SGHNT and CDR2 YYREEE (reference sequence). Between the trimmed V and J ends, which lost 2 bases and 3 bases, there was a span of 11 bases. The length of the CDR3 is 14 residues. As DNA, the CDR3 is TGTGCCAGCAGCTTTTCGGGGGGAGACTATGGCTACACCTTC. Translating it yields CASSFSGGDYGYTF. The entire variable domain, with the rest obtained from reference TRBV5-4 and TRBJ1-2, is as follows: ETGVTQSPTHLIKTRGQQVTLRCSSQSGHNTVSWYQQALGQGPQFIFQYYREEENGRGNFPPRFSGLQFPNYSSELNVNALELDDSALYLCASSFSGGDYGYTFGSGTRLTVV.

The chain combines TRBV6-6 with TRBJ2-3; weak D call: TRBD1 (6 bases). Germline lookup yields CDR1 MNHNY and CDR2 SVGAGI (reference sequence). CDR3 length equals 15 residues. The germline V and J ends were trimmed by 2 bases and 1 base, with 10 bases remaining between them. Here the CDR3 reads CASSYGQGRTDTQYF. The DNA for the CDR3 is TGTGCCAGCAGTTACGGCCAGGGGCGCACAGATACGCAGTATTTT.

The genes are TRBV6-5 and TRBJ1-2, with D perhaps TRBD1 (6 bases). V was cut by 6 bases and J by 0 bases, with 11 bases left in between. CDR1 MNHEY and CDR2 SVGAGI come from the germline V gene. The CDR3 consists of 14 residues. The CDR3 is CASSLQGPNYGYTF. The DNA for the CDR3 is TGTGCCAGCAGCTTACAGGGACCTAACTATGGCTACACCTTC.

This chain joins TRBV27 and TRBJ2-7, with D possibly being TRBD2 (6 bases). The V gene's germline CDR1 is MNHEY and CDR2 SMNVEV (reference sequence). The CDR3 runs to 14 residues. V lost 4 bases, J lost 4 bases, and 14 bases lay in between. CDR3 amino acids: CASSSGVVGYEQYF. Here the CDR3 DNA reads TGTGCCAGCAGTTCGGGGGTTGTGGGGTACGAGCAGTACTTC.

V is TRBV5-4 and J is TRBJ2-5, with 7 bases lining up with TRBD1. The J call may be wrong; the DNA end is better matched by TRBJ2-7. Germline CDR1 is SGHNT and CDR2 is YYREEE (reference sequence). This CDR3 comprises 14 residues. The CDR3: CASSADRVFYEQYF. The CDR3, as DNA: TGTGCCAGCAGTGCTGACAGGGTTTTCTACGAGCAGTACTTC.